These 31 T cell receptor beta chains were sequenced from one sample in a study of blood T cell repertoires in COVID-19. Some clones are missing from TCRdb's copy, which holds only in-frame ones; the method was immunoSEQ multiplex PCR. The sample lists approximately 140,000 clones; roughly four fifths were seen once. Sequenced sample: peripheral blood. The receptors stem from a human donor with acute or convalescent COVID-19. The donor label of this sample is uncertain.

In DNA, the CDR3 is TGTGCCAGCAGAGGACAGGGGGCGAGGGAGACCCAGTACTTC. It codes for CASRGQGARETQYF. This chain links TRBV6-6 with TRBJ2-5; 11 bases agree with TRBD1. Germline CDR1 and CDR2: MNHNY and SVGAGI (reference sequence). The CDR3 is 14 residues long. Trimming at V came to 6 bases and at J to 5 bases, leaving 5 bases not matched to a gene.

The V gene is TRBV5-6, the J gene TRBJ2-5; 7 bases are a match to TRBD1. Per the germline V gene, CDR1 is SGHDT and CDR2 is YYEEEE. The ends lost 4 bases at V and 4 bases at J; junction bases unmatched: 7. This CDR3 comprises 14 residues. In DNA, the CDR3 is TGTGCCAGCAGCGAGACAGGGCCCGGAGAGACCCAGTACTTC. Amino acids: CASSETGPGETQYF.

The chain recombines TRBV4-1 with TRBJ1-4; D unclear. Germline values: CDR1 MGHRA, CDR2 YSYEKL. Trimming stripped 2 bases from V and 0 bases from J, with 13 bases between. This CDR3 spans 17 amino acids. In DNA form, the CDR3 reads TGCGCCAGCAGCCAACCCCCGACTGCTACAACTAATGAAAAACTGTTTTTT. Its translation: CASSQPPTATTNEKLFF.

The V and J genes are TRBV27 and TRBJ1-2, with D possibly matching TRBD1 (6 bases). Trimming removed 4 bases from V and 0 bases from J, with 15 bases in between. Germline CDR1 reads MNHEY; CDR2 reads SMNVEV (reference sequence). This CDR3 region has 16 residues. CDR3 nucleotides: TGTGCCAGCAGTTCATTACAGGGTATTGCTAACTATGGCTACACCTTC. Its protein is CASSSLQGIANYGYTF.

The chain has TRBV2 and TRBJ1-1, with D unclear. There are 13 residues in the CDR3. Trimming pared 5 bases from V and 0 bases from J, leaving 7 bases between. CDR1 and CDR2 from the germline V gene are SNHLY and FYNNEI. CDR3 sequence reads: CASSLSLNTEAFF. The CDR3, as DNA: TGTGCCAGCAGTTTGAGTTTGAACACTGAAGCTTTCTTT.

The V gene is TRBV5-4, the J gene TRBJ2-1, with TRBD2 as a possible D gene (6 bases). Trimming cost V 1 base and J 10 bases, with 12 bases left between them. The CDR3 totals 13 residues. CDR1 and CDR2 from the germline V gene are SGHNT and YYREEE (reference sequence). CDR3 residues: CASSLHRRDEQFF. The DNA of the CDR3 is TGTGCCAGCAGCTTGCATCGGCGGGACGAGCAGTTCTTC.

This chain uses TRBV6-5 with TRBJ2-1, with D possibly TRBD2 on 7 matching bases. V lost 1 base and J lost 5, with 12 bases in between. Germline values: CDR1 MNHEY, CDR2 SVGAGI. This CDR3 is 15 amino acids long. CDR3 sequence reads: CASSYWGGAHNEQFF. The CDR3, as DNA: TGTGCCAGCAGTTACTGGGGGGGCGCTCACAATGAGCAGTTCTTC.

This chain joins TRBV7-9 and TRBJ1-1; the D gene is possibly TRBD1 (5 bases). Trimming cost V 0 bases and J 2 bases, with 7 bases left between them. The CDR3 sequence is 14 residues long. Germline CDR1 SEHNR, CDR2 FQNEAQ (reference sequence). CDR3 sequence: CASSLAGGNTEAFF. The DNA for the CDR3 is TGTGCCAGCAGCTTAGCCGGGGGAAACACTGAAGCTTTCTTT. The full variable domain, its missing parts supplied by reference TRBV7-9 and TRBJ1-1, is DTGVSQNPRHKITKRGQNVTFRCDPISEHNRLYWYRQTLGQGPEFLTYFQNEAQLEKSRLLSDRFSAERPKGSFSTLEIQRTEQGDSAMYLCASSLAGGNTEAFFGQGTRLTVV.

This rearrangement joins TRBV7-9 to TRBJ2-5, with a tentative D call TRBD2 (6 bases). Looked up from germline, CDR1 is SEHNR and CDR2 is FQNEAQ (reference sequence). Trimming shortened V by 5 bases and J by 2 bases, and 21 bases separated the two germline ends. The CDR3 covers 17 residues. The CDR3 reads CASSRAGLEVWQETQYF. CDR3 sequence (DNA): TGTGCCAGCAGCCGGGCGGGATTGGAGGTTTGGCAAGAGACCCAGTACTTC.

The gene calls are TRBV6-6 and TRBJ2-7, with D tentatively TRBD1 (5 bases). The germline CDR1 and CDR2 sequences are MNHNY and SVGAGI (reference sequence). The CDR3 runs 13 residues. V lost 5 bases to trimming and J lost 7 bases, with 15 bases between them. CDR3 bases: TGTGCCAGCAGTGGACACCGACCTGGGGAGCAGTACGTC. Translated, it gives CASSGHRPGEQYV.

V and J are TRBV6-5 and TRBJ1-1, with D tentatively TRBD1 (5 bases). The CDR3 runs 14 residues. Looked up from germline, CDR1 is MNHEY and CDR2 is SVGAGI. Deletions cut 5 bases from V and 3 bases from J, with 13 bases between. The CDR3 DNA reads TGTGCCAGCAGTATGGAGGGGCCGGACACTGAAGCTTTCTTT. It encodes CASSMEGPDTEAFF.

The chain links TRBV19 to TRBJ2-5; D gene ambiguous. Germline CDR1 and CDR2: LNHDA and SQIVND (reference sequence). The CDR3 is 13 amino acids. Trimming stripped 7 bases from V and 5 bases from J, with 14 bases between. The CDR3 loop is CASKRGLGETQYF. DNA for the CDR3: TGTGCCAGTAAGCGAGGCCTTGGGGAGACCCAGTACTTC.

The chain employs TRBV7-9 and TRBJ2-5; 7 nucleotides line up with TRBD2. The CDR3 runs to 15 residues. V dropped 0 bases and J dropped 3; count of bases not matched to a gene: 4. CDR1 is SEHNR, CDR2 FQNEAQ, per germline (reference sequence). This CDR3 is CASSLAVGLEETQYF. The CDR3 DNA follows: TGTGCCAGCAGCTTAGCGGTTGGACTAGAAGAGACCCAGTACTTC.

The J gene is TRBJ1-1, the V gene TRBV6-6; the D gene is possibly TRBD1 (6 bases). CDR1 is MNHNY, CDR2 SVGAGI, per germline (reference sequence). The CDR3 is made up of 14 amino acids. V gave up 4 bases and J gave up 2 bases, with 11 bases separating them. CDR3 in amino acids: CASSLGGVNTEAFF. CDR3 DNA sequence: TGTGCCAGCAGTTTAGGGGGTGTAAACACTGAAGCTTTCTTT.

The gene calls are TRBV7-8 and TRBJ1-4; the D is unclear. Between the trimmed V and J ends, which lost 1 base and 8 bases, there was a span of 8 bases. This CDR3 comprises 13 residues. Germline CDR1 is SGHVS and CDR2 is FQNEAQ. In DNA form, the CDR3 reads TGTGCCAGCAGCTTAGGGAGACGGGAAAAACTGTTTTTT. Translation gives CASSLGRREKLFF. The full variable domain, in which reference TRBV7-8 and TRBJ1-4 provide the parts outside the CDR3, is GAGVSQSPRYKVAKRGQDVALRCDPISGHVSLFWYQQALGQGPEFLTYFQNEAQLDKSGLPSDRFFAERPEGSVSTLKIQRTQQEDSAVYLCASSLGRREKLFFGSGTQLSVL.

The chain is built from TRBV4-1 and TRBJ2-7; D unclear. The CDR3 totals 14 residues. The germline V gene has CDR1 MGHRA and CDR2 YSYEKL. The V and J ends lost 4 bases and 0 bases respectively, with 10 bases between them. CDR3 nucleotides: TGCGCCAGCAGCCGAACATCCGACTCCTACGAGCAGTACTTC. Translating gives CASSRTSDSYEQYF.

J is TRBJ2-3 and V is TRBV6-5, with D perhaps matching TRBD1 (6 bases). CDR3 size: 15 residues. The germline CDR1 and CDR2 sequences are MNHEY and SVGAGI. Trimming pared 5 bases from V and 2 bases from J, leaving 14 bases between. The CDR3 loop is CASSPRRGSTDTQYF. The CDR3 nucleotides read TGTGCCAGCAGTCCCCGCAGGGGTTCCACAGATACGCAGTATTTT.

The chain recombines TRBV27 with TRBJ2-3; D gene ambiguous. This CDR3 contains 15 residues. Trimming removed 1 base from V and 0 bases from J, with 8 bases in between. CDR1 is MNHEY, CDR2 SMNVEV, per germline (reference sequence). CDR3 residues: CASSLYPGSTDTQYF. CDR3 nucleotides: TGTGCCAGCAGTTTATATCCGGGTAGCACAGATACGCAGTATTTT.

The chain employs TRBV7-6 and TRBJ1-3, with D unclear. V gave up 0 bases and J gave up 4 bases, with 10 bases separating them. CDR3 length: 15 residues. Germline CDR1 is SGHVS and CDR2 is FNYEAQ. The CDR3 DNA reads TGTGCCAGCAGCTTAGCGCCTCGGTGGGGAAACACCATATATTTT. It is translated as CASSLAPRWGNTIYF.

The chain employs TRBV16 and TRBJ2-7; 11 positions agree with TRBD1. CDR3 length: 15 amino acids. CDR1 is KGHSY, CDR2 FQNENV, per germline. J was trimmed by 6 bases and V by 4 bases; bases with no gene match: 8. The DNA for the CDR3 is TGTGCCAGCAGCCCCGTCGGGACAGGGGGAGGCGAGCAGTACTTC. The encoded protein is CASSPVGTGGGEQYF.

The chain combines TRBV4-1 with TRBJ1-2; perhaps TRBD1 as D (6 bases). The CDR3 runs to 15 residues. Looked up from germline, CDR1 is MGHRA and CDR2 is YSYEKL. Trimming shortened V by 1 base and J by 7 bases, and 16 bases separated the two germline ends. CDR3 coding DNA: TGCGCCAGCAGCCAAGTGACGGGGGGCGTCTCTGGCTACACCTTC. Its protein is CASSQVTGGVSGYTF.

V and J are TRBV7-2 and TRBJ2-1, with 13 nucleotides matching TRBD2. The CDR3 consists of 16 residues. V was clipped by 2 bases and J by 10 bases; unmatched bases: 8. Per the germline V gene, CDR1 is SGHTA and CDR2 is FQGNSA. The CDR3 protein is CASSLRILAGGQEQFF. The CDR3 bases are TGTGCCAGCAGCTTAAGGATACTAGCGGGGGGGCAAGAGCAGTTCTTC. Based on the CDR3 plus reference TRBV7-2 and TRBJ2-1, the full variable domain is GAGVSQSPSNKVTEKGKDVELRCDPISGHTALYWYRQSLGQGLEFLIYFQGNSAPDKSGLPSDRFSAERTGGSVSTLTIQRTQQEDSAVYLCASSLRILAGGQEQFFGPGTRLTVL.

The V and J genes are TRBV2 and TRBJ2-3; a possible D gene is TRBD2 (5 bases). The V and J ends lost 8 bases and 0 bases respectively, with 6 bases between them. This CDR3 is 12 amino acids long. Germline V gene sequence: CDR1 SNHLY, CDR2 FYNNEI. The CDR3 DNA sequence: TGTGCCAGCGTAGCGAGCACAGATACGCAGTATTTT. Residues: CASVASTDTQYF. The variable domain in full, completed from reference TRBV2 and TRBJ2-3, reads EPEVTQTPSHQVTQMGQEVILRCVPISNHLYFYWYRQILGQKVEFLVSFYNNEISEKSEIFDDQFSVERPDGSNFTLKIRSTKLEDSAMYFCASVASTDTQYFGPGTRLTVL.

The chain links TRBV11-2 to TRBJ2-2, with a tentative D call TRBD1 (6 bases). The germline V gene has CDR1 SGHAT and CDR2 FQNNGV. The CDR3 loop spans 17 amino acids. The V gene lost 1 base and the J gene lost 2 bases, with 14 bases spanning the gap. CDR3 in amino acids: CASSLGTGPYNTGELFF. The CDR3 DNA reads as TGTGCCAGCAGCTTAGGTACAGGGCCTTATAACACCGGGGAGCTGTTTTTT.

This clone was counted once. The rearrangement uses TRBV27 and TRBJ1-1; possible D gene TRBD1, 6 bases. The V and J ends lost 11 bases and 8 bases respectively, with 24 bases between them. This CDR3 is 14 amino acids long. The germline V gene encodes CDR1 MNHEY and CDR2 SMNVEV (reference sequence). CDR3 protein: CACIGGGGRWEAFF. CDR3 coding DNA: TGTGCCTGCATCGGGGGGGGCGGCCGCTGGGAAGCTTTCTTT.

This clone occurred once. V and J are TRBV24-1 and TRBJ2-3, with D perhaps TRBD2 (6 bases). From germline, CDR1 is KGHDR and CDR2 SFDVKD. V lost 6 bases, J lost 0 bases, and 15 bases lay in between. The CDR3 extends over 16 amino acids. The CDR3 loop is CATSPGVGISTDTQYF. Written as DNA, the CDR3 is TGTGCCACCAGTCCGGGAGTGGGGATTAGCACAGATACGCAGTATTTT.

This sequence joins TRBV30 and TRBJ1-6; D is unclear. Germline lookup yields CDR1 GTSNPN and CDR2 SVGIG (reference sequence). The V end was cut by 1 base, the J end by 8 bases, with 12 bases between. The CDR3 contains 14 residues. The CDR3 DNA follows: TGTGCCTGGAGTGCCCTGGGCTGGGATTCACCCCTCCACTTT. Protein sequence: CAWSALGWDSPLHF.

The chain joins TRBV27 to TRBJ1-2; D unclear. The CDR3 is made up of 15 amino acids. V dropped 3 bases and J dropped 5 bases, with 16 bases sitting between them. Germline V CDR1 and CDR2: MNHEY, SMNVEV (reference sequence). The CDR3 bases are TGTGCCAGCAGTTTTTCTTCCCCGGGTGTTTATGGCTACACCTTC. Its protein product is CASSFSSPGVYGYTF.

Regarding this clone: Other DNA sequences in this sample translate to the same CDR3. V usage is TRBV5-1 and J usage is TRBJ2-2, with 11 bases identical to TRBD1. The junction had 5 bases not matched to a gene; V was cut back by 5 bases and J by 5 bases. The CDR3 spans 15 residues. Germline CDR1 SGHRS, CDR2 YFSETQ. The CDR3 sequence: CASSFGQGATGELFF. The CDR3 coding sequence is TGCGCCAGCAGTTTTGGACAGGGGGCTACCGGGGAGCTGTTTTTT.

V and J are TRBV7-8 and TRBJ1-1; weak D call: TRBD1 (6 bases). This CDR3 is built from 14 residues. The germline gives CDR1 SGHVS, CDR2 FQNEAQ. Trimming stripped 5 bases from V and 5 bases from J, with 15 bases between. DNA for the CDR3: TGTGCCAGCAGCCCAACGACAGGTTCGACTGAAGCTTTCTTT. Amino acid sequence: CASSPTTGSTEAFF.

The chain employs TRBV29-1 and TRBJ1-4; no clear D. This CDR3 region has 12 residues. Trimming removed 4 bases at V and 10 bases at J, with 13 bases between. Per germline, CDR1 SQVTM and CDR2 ANQGSEA. The DNA of the CDR3 is TGCAGCGTTGTTCAGGACTCCGGAAAACTGTTTTTT. It specifies CSVVQDSGKLFF.